This T cell receptor (beta chain) stems from a study of T cell responses to AZD1222 COVID-19 vaccine. Broader study findings: White British donors predominated, females outnumbered males, and clonal diversity was possibly underestimated.

Measured with immunoSEQ multiplex PCR; TCRdb has only the in-frame clones, and not every one. Of about 45,000 clones detected, roughly 89% appear once; the ten largest clones hold more than 0.95%. Remarks on this clone: The antigen is undetermined.

The CDR3 runs 16 residues. The ends were cut back, 1 base at V and 4 bases at J, with 17 bases in the middle. The germline V gene has CDR1 LNHDA and CDR2 SQIVND (reference sequence). This clonotype originated in an adult who received the AZD1222 COVID-19 vaccine. This chain uses TRBV19 with TRBJ2-7; D is perhaps TRBD2 (6 bases). The source was peripheral blood, collected 28 days after the second AZD1222 dose. CDR3 nucleotide sequence: TGTGCCAGTAGTATAGGGCCGCCGGGGGTAGGTTACGAGCAGTACTTC. It yields the protein CASSIGPPGVGYEQYF.